This TCR beta chain emerged from a study of cytomegalovirus exposure and HLA in healthy donors. The CDR3 has 20 residues. Germline trimming cut 6 bases from V and 0 bases from J; bases unmatched to any gene: 14. The germline V gene has CDR1 SNHLY and CDR2 FYNNEI. The study ran its PCR with 60 Vbeta and 13 Jbeta primers. Libraries were prepared by immunoSEQ multiplex PCR; TCRdb keeps only in-frame clonotypes and omits some of them. The sample shows under 150,000 clones, around 87% of them seen only once. The V and J genes are TRBV2 and TRBJ2-1, with 13 bases that match TRBD2. The clonotype originates from a woman aged 30 to 39 in good health and CMV-seronegative. The sequencing input was PBMCs. The CDR3 sequence: CASSGPPGTSGDSSYNEQFF. The CDR3 DNA reads as TGTGCCAGCAGCGGCCCACCCGGGACTAGCGGGGACAGCTCCTACAATGAGCAGTTCTTC.